Presented here are 23 T cell receptor beta chains from one specimen sequenced in a study of cytomegalovirus exposure and HLA in healthy donors. This table comes from immunoSEQ multiplex PCR, and its TCRdb copy is limited to in-frame clones, with some not included. This table has 250,000 to 300,000 clones, 80% to 90% appearing once. Sequenced: PBMCs. The receptors were gathered from a woman younger than 30 in good health and CMV-seronegative.

The chain links TRBV6-5 to TRBJ1-2; no reliable D call. This CDR3 has 16 residues. The germline V gene has CDR1 MNHEY and CDR2 SVGAGI. Trimming shortened V by 4 bases and J by 2 bases, and 17 bases separated the two germline ends. The CDR3 DNA sequence: TGTGCCAGCAGTTTGTACCGGGAGGGCCCCAACTATGGCTACACCTTC. Its translation: CASSLYREGPNYGYTF.

The CDR3 region has the DNA TGTGCCTGGAAGATCGCGGGAGGCAATACGCAGTATTTT. This codes for CAWKIAGGNTQYF. The gene calls are TRBV30 and TRBJ2-3; 8 bases fit TRBD2. V shed 4 bases and J 7 bases; nucleotides not matched to a gene: 7. The length of the CDR3 is 13 residues. Germline V lookup: CDR1 GTSNPN, CDR2 SVGIG (reference sequence).

This chain uses TRBV19 with TRBJ1-2, with unresolved D. The V gene lost 7 bases and the J gene lost 4 bases, with 13 bases spanning the gap. Germline V gives CDR1 LNHDA, CDR2 SQIVND (reference sequence). This CDR3 has 13 amino acids. The CDR3 reads CASTGREGYGYTF. CDR3 nucleotide sequence: TGTGCCAGTACTGGGAGGGAGGGCTATGGCTACACCTTC.

The chain is built from TRBV28 and TRBJ1-4, with no clear D. Trimming shortened V by 7 bases and J by 1 base, and 7 bases separated the two germline ends. CDR3 length: 13 residues. CDR1 and CDR2 (germline): MDHEN, SYDVKM. In DNA form, the CDR3 reads TGTGCCAGCATGAACAAAACTAATGAAAAACTGTTTTTT. Translated: CASMNKTNEKLFF. Based on the CDR3 plus reference TRBV28 and TRBJ1-4, the full variable domain is DVKVTQSSRYLVKRTGEKVFLECVQDMDHENMFWYRQDPGLGLRLIYFSYDVKMKEKGDIPEGYSVSREKKERFSLILESASTNQTSMYLCASMNKTNEKLFFGSGTQLSVL.

J is TRBJ1-2 and V is TRBV2; 7 positions match TRBD1. The CDR3 has 14 residues. Germline assignment: CDR1 SNHLY and CDR2 FYNNEI. After removal of 8 bases from V and 5 bases from J, the junction contained 11 bases not matched to a gene. The CDR3 nucleotides are TGTGCCAGCGGCGGGGACAGAGTAATTTATGGCTACACCTTC. This codes for CASGGDRVIYGYTF.

The V and J genes are TRBV2 and TRBJ2-1, with D uncertain. The CDR3 runs to 14 residues. V gave up 4 bases and J gave up 0 bases, with 7 bases separating them. CDR1 is SNHLY, CDR2 FYNNEI, per germline. The CDR3 DNA reads as TGTGCCAGCAGTGCCTTAAACTCCTACAATGAGCAGTTCTTC. This sequence encodes CASSALNSYNEQFF.

The chain couples TRBV5-1 to TRBJ2-1; 12 bases align to TRBD2. V lost 7 bases, J lost 5 bases, and 4 bases stayed unmatched. CDR3 length equals 14 residues. Germline V gene data show CDR1 as SGHRS and CDR2 as YFSETQ. CDR3 in amino acids: CASGTSGPNNEQFF. The CDR3 nucleotides read TGCGCCAGCGGGACTAGCGGGCCTAACAATGAGCAGTTCTTC.

This clone was picked up a small number of times. The J gene is TRBJ2-7, the V gene TRBV5-6, with a weak D call TRBD1 (6 bases). CDR1 is SGHDT, CDR2 YYEEEE, per germline. The ends were cut back, 0 bases at V and 4 bases at J, with 14 bases in the middle. The CDR3 runs 15 residues. The CDR3 sequence: CASSLEGTGLYEQYF. The CDR3 coding sequence is TGTGCCAGCAGCTTGGAGGGAACAGGGCTGTACGAGCAGTACTTC.

The gene calls are TRBV4-1 and TRBJ2-1; 14 bases are shared with TRBD2. After removal of 1 base from V and 0 bases from J, the junction contained 11 bases not matched to a gene. This CDR3 has 21 residues. Looked up from germline, CDR1 is MGHRA and CDR2 is YSYEKL. CDR3 sequence reads: CASSQARLAGGPSGSYNEQFF. CDR3 in DNA: TGCGCCAGCAGCCAAGCGAGACTAGCGGGAGGGCCGTCCGGCTCCTACAATGAGCAGTTCTTC.

The CDR3 is CASSDGGRGPDTQYF. The CDR3 nucleotides are TGTGCCAGCAGTGACGGGGGGCGGGGTCCAGATACGCAGTATTTT. The V and J genes are TRBV2 and TRBJ2-3, with a weak D call TRBD2 (7 bases). The V and J ends lost 3 bases and 4 bases respectively, with 14 bases between them. Looked up from germline, CDR1 is SNHLY and CDR2 is FYNNEI. The CDR3 is 15 amino acids.

The chain carries TRBV5-6 and TRBJ2-2, with D possibly being TRBD2 (5 bases). Germline V gene sequence: CDR1 SGHDT, CDR2 YYEEEE. Between the trimmed V and J ends, which lost 0 bases and 1 base, there was a span of 10 bases. The CDR3 runs to 16 residues. The DNA for the CDR3 is TGTGCCAGCAGCTTGGTTGAGAGGGAGAACACCGGGGAGCTGTTTTTT. Translation gives CASSLVERENTGELFF.

The gene calls are TRBV6-5 and TRBJ1-1, with 8 nucleotides matching TRBD1. CDR3 size: 14 residues. The J segment lost 1 base and the V segment lost 5 bases, leaving 3 bases of the junction unmatched. Germline-derived CDR1 and CDR2 are MNHEY and SVGAGI. This CDR3 reads CASSPGTGNTEAFF. As DNA, the CDR3 is TGTGCCAGCAGTCCCGGGACAGGGAACACTGAAGCTTTCTTT.

This chain joins TRBV5-1 and TRBJ2-3, with 7 bases aligning to TRBD1. This CDR3 has 16 amino acids. CDR1 and CDR2 (germline): SGHRS, YFSETQ. Unmatched junction bases numbered 8, after V lost 4 bases and J lost 0 bases. The CDR3 reads CASSPGTVDSTDTQYF. For the CDR3, the DNA is TGCGCCAGCAGCCCAGGGACAGTTGATAGCACAGATACGCAGTATTTT.

The V and J genes are TRBV10-3 and TRBJ1-2; 8 positions match TRBD1. Germline CDR1 ENHRY, CDR2 SYGVKD. V gave up 0 bases and J gave up 8 bases; unmatched junction bases: 8. The CDR3 sequence is 15 residues long. CDR3: CAISESIGQGVGYTF. CDR3 coding DNA: TGTGCCATCAGTGAGTCGATAGGACAGGGAGTGGGCTACACCTTC.

This chain connects TRBV5-5 to TRBJ2-7; 11 nucleotides align to TRBD1. The length of the CDR3 is 14 residues. The V gene end was trimmed by 5 bases and the J gene end by 4 bases; junction bases not matched to a gene: 5. Germline loops: CDR1 SGHKS, CDR2 YYEKEE (reference sequence). The CDR3, as DNA: TGTGCCAGCAGACATGGACAGGGGGCTTACGAGCAGTACTTC. Translating it yields CASRHGQGAYEQYF.

This chain joins TRBV30 and TRBJ2-5, with 13 bases lining up with TRBD2. The length of the CDR3 is 17 residues. In germline, CDR1 is GTSNPN, CDR2 SVGIG (reference sequence). Trimming cost V 3 bases and J 2 bases; bases outside gene matches: 9. The CDR3 sequence: CAWSALRTSGGQETQYF. The CDR3 nucleotides read TGTGCCTGGAGCGCGCTCCGGACTAGCGGGGGACAAGAGACCCAGTACTTC.

The chain combines TRBV6-5 with TRBJ1-2, with 8 bases lining up with TRBD1. V was clipped by 0 bases and J by 9 bases; unmatched bases: 6. The CDR3 covers 14 residues. The germline V gene has CDR1 MNHEY and CDR2 SVGAGI. The CDR3 coding sequence is TGTGCCAGCAGTTACTCGGGACAGGTCATGCGCTACACCTTC. It yields the protein CASSYSGQVMRYTF.

This clone was seen a handful of times. The CDR3 nucleotides are TGTGCCAGCAGTCCGGGACAGGCGTCCTATGGCTACACCTTC. Translated: CASSPGQASYGYTF. This sequence joins TRBV28 and TRBJ1-2, with 8 bases identical to TRBD1. The CDR3 totals 14 residues. V gave up 5 bases and J gave up 4 bases; unmatched junction bases: 6. CDR1 is MDHEN and CDR2 is SYDVKM in the germline V gene.

Written as DNA, the CDR3 is TGTGCCAGCTCACTTAACGGACAGGGGGCCACTGAAGCTTTCTTT. Amino acid sequence: CASSLNGQGATEAFF. J is TRBJ1-1 and V is TRBV18; 11 nucleotides match TRBD1. This CDR3 region has 15 residues. V trimming: 4 bases; J trimming: 4 bases; junction bases outside the gene matches: 5. Germline V gives CDR1 KGHSH, CDR2 LQKENI.

Only one count was recorded for this clone. This chain uses TRBV5-1 with TRBJ2-5; TRBD1 matches at 8 bases. This CDR3 contains 14 residues. The junction had 3 bases not matched to a gene; V was cut back by 4 bases and J by 1 base. The germline gives CDR1 SGHRS, CDR2 YFSETQ. The CDR3 reads CASSPQGAQETQYF. CDR3 in DNA: TGCGCCAGCAGCCCGCAGGGGGCCCAAGAGACCCAGTACTTC.

This sequence joins TRBV9 and TRBJ2-1; D remains unclear. The V end lost 0 bases, the J end lost 0 bases, and 7 bases lay between the germline ends. The CDR3 runs to 15 residues. Germline V gives CDR1 SGDLS, CDR2 YYNGEE. CDR3 nucleotides: TGTGCCAGCAGCGTAGGGAGCAGCTCCTACAATGAGCAGTTCTTC. Translation gives CASSVGSSSYNEQFF.

This chain joins TRBV29-1 and TRBJ2-2, with D possibly matching TRBD1 (5 bases). CDR1 and CDR2 (germline): SQVTM, ANQGSEA. V shed 4 bases and J shed 0 bases, with 18 bases lying between them. This CDR3 has 17 residues. Here the CDR3 DNA reads TGCAGCGTTGTCCCCCGAACAGGCGATTCGAACACCGGGGAGCTGTTTTTT. Translation gives CSVVPRTGDSNTGELFF.

This rearrangement joins TRBV14 to TRBJ2-1; D is unclear. The CDR3 sequence is 12 residues long. Trimming left V 2 bases short and J 11 bases short, with 10 bases between. The V gene's germline CDR1 is SGHDN and CDR2 FVKESK. CDR3 region: CASSQLVLQQFF. Here the CDR3 DNA reads TGTGCCAGCAGCCAATTGGTACTCCAGCAGTTCTTC. Full variable domain (outside the CDR3, taken from reference TRBV14 and TRBJ2-1): EAGVTQFPSHSVIEKGQTVTLRCDPISGHDNLYWYRRVMGKEIKFLLHFVKESKQDESGMPNNRFLAERTGGTYSTLKVQPAELEDSGVYFCASSQLVLQQFFGPGTRLTVL.